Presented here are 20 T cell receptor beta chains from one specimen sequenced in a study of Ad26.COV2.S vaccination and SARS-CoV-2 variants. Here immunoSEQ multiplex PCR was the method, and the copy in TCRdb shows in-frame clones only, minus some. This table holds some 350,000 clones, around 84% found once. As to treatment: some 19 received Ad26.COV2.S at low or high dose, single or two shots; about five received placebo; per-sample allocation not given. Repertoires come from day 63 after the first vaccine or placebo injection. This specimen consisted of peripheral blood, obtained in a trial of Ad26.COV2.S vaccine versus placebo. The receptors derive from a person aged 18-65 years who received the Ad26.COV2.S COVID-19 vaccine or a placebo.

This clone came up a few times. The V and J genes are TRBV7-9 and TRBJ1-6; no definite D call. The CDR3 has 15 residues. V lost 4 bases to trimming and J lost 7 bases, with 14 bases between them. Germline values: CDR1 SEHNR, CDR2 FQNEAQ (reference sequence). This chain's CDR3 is CASSWGGSRNSPLHF. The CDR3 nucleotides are TGTGCCAGCAGCTGGGGAGGTAGCAGGAATTCACCCCTCCACTTT.

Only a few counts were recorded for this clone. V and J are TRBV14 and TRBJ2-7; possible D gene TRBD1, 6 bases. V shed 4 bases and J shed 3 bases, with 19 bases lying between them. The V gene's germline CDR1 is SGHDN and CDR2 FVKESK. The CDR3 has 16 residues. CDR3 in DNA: TGTGCCAGCAGCCGTAAGGATCCGGGACAAGTCTACGAGCAGTACTTC. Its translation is CASSRKDPGQVYEQYF.

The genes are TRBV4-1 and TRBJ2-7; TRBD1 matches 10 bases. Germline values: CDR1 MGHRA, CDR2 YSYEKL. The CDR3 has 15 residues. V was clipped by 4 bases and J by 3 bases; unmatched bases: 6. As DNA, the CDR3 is TGCGCCAGCAGCCCCTACTGGACAGGGGGCTACGAGCAGTACTTC. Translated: CASSPYWTGGYEQYF.

This CDR3 is CASSPQGRLGEQFF. The CDR3 nucleotides are TGTGCCAGCTCACCACAGGGGCGATTGGGTGAGCAGTTCTTC. The chain combines TRBV18 with TRBJ2-1; tentative D call: TRBD1 (5 bases). The germline CDR1 and CDR2 sequences are KGHSH and LQKENI. CDR3 length: 14 residues. Trimming left V 1 base short and J 9 bases short, with 13 bases between.

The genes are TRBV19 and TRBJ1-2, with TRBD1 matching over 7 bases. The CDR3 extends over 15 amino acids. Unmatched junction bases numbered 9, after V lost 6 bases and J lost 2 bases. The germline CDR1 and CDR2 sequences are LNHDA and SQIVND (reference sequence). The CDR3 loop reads CASRNRDRTNYGYTF. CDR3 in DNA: TGTGCCAGTAGGAACCGGGACAGAACGAACTATGGCTACACCTTC. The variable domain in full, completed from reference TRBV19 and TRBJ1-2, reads DGGITQSPKYLFRKEGQNVTLSCEQNLNHDAMYWYRQDPGQGLRLIYYSQIVNDFQKGDIAEGYSVSREKKESFPLTVTSAQKNPTAFYLCASRNRDRTNYGYTFGSGTRLTVV.

The CDR3 bases are TGTGCCAGCAGCTTAGTCCCCTACGAGCAGTACTTC. This translates into CASSLVPYEQYF. The rearrangement links TRBV7-9 to TRBJ2-7; D is uncertain. This CDR3 comprises 12 residues. CDR1 is SEHNR and CDR2 is FQNEAQ in the germline V gene (reference sequence). The V end lost 1 base, the J end lost 2 bases, and 3 bases lay between the germline ends.

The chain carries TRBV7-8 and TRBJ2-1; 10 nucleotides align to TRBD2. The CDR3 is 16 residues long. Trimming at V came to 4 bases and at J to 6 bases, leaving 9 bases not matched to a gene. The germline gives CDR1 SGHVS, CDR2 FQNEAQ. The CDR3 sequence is CASSSSRASGGNEQFF. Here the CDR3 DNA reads TGTGCCAGCAGCTCCTCCCGGGCTAGCGGGGGCAATGAGCAGTTCTTC.

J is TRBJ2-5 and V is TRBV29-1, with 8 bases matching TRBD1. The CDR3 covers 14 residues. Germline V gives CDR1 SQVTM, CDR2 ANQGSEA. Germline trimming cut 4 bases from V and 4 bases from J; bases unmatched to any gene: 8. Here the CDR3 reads CSVVARGPGETQYF. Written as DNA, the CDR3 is TGCAGCGTTGTAGCCAGGGGGCCGGGAGAGACCCAGTACTTC.

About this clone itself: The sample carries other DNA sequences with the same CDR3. CDR3 nucleotides: TGTGCCAGCAGCGCGAGACAGGGTCAAGAGACCCAGTACTTC. Its protein is CASSARQGQETQYF. The chain has TRBV9 and TRBJ2-5; 7 bases line up with TRBD1. The CDR3 is 14 amino acids. The germline CDR1 and CDR2 sequences are SGDLS and YYNGEE. The V gene end was trimmed by 3 bases and the J gene end by 2 bases; junction bases not matched to a gene: 4. The full variable domain, completed using reference TRBV9 and TRBJ2-5, is DSGVTQTPKHLITATGQRVTLRCSPRSGDLSVYWYQQSLDQGLQFLIQYYNGEERAKGNILERFSAQQFPDLHSELNLSSLELGDSALYFCASSARQGQETQYFGPGTRLLVL.

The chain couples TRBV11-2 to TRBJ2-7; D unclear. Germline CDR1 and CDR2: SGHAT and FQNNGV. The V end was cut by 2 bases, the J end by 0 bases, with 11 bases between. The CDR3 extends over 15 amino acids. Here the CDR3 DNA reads TGTGCCAGCAGCTTACTTGGGTCCAGCTCCTACGAGCAGTACTTC. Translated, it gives CASSLLGSSSYEQYF.

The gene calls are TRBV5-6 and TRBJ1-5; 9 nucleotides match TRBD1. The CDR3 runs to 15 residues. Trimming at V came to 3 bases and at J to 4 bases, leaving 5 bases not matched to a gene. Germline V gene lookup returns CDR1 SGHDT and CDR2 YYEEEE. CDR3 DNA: TGTGCCAGCAGCTGGGGACAGGGCCGAAATCAGCCCCAGCATTTT. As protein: CASSWGQGRNQPQHF. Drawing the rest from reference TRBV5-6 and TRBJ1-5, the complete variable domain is DAGVTQSPTHLIKTRGQQVTLRCSPKSGHDTVSWYQQALGQGPQFIFQYYEEEERQRGNFPDRFSGHQFPNYSSELNVNALLLGDSALYLCASSWGQGRNQPQHFGDGTRLSIL.

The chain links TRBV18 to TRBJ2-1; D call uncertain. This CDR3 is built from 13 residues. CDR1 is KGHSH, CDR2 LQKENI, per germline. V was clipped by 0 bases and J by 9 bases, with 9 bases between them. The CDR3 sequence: CASSPPGDFEQFF. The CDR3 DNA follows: TGTGCCAGCTCACCACCGGGCGACTTTGAGCAGTTCTTC.

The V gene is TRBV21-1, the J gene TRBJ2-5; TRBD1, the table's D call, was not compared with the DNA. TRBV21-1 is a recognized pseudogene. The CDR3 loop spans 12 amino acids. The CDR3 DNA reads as TGTGCCAGCAGCCCCCCATTGGAGACCCAGTACTTC. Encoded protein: CASSPPLETQYF.

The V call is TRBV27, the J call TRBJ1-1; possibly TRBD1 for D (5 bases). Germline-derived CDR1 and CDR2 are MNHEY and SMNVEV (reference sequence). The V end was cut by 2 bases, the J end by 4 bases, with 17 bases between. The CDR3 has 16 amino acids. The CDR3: CASSLKIAGVATEAFF. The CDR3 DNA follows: TGTGCCAGCAGTTTAAAGATTGCGGGGGTGGCCACTGAAGCTTTCTTT.

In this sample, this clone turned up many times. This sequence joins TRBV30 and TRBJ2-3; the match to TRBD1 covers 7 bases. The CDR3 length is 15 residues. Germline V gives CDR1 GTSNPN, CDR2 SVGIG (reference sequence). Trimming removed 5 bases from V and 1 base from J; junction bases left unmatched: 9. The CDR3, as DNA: TGTGCCTGGGCCGCCGGGACAGCACGCACAGATACGCAGTATTTT. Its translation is CAWAAGTARTDTQYF.

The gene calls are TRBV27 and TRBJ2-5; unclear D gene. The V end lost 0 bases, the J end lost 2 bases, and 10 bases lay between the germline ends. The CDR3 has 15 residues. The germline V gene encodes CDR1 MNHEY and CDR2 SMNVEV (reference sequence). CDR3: CASSLSGRTQETQYF. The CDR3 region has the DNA TGTGCCAGCAGTTTATCTGGAAGAACTCAAGAGACCCAGTACTTC.

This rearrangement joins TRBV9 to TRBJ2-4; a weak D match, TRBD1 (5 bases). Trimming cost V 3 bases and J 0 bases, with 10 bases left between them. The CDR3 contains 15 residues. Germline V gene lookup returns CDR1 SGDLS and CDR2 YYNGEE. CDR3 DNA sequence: TGTGCCAGCAGCGGCGACAGTTTAGCCAAAAACATTCAGTACTTC. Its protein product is CASSGDSLAKNIQYF.

The CDR3 nucleotides are TGTGCCAGCTCACCATTTTCCCAACTGAGGGAAAAACTGTTTTTT. Translation gives CASSPFSQLREKLFF. The chain uses TRBV18 and TRBJ1-4; D remains unclear. V dropped 2 bases and J dropped 8 bases, with 15 bases sitting between them. Germline V CDR1 and CDR2: KGHSH, LQKENI. This CDR3 is built from 15 residues.

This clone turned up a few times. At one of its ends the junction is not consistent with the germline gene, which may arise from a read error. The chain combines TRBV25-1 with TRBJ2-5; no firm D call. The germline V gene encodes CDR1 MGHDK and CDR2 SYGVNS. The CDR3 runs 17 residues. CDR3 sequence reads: CASSEYRPGENQETQYF. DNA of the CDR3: TGTGCCAGCAGTGAATATAGGCCTGGGGAAAACCAGGAGACCCAGTACTTC.

CDR3 residues: CATDPGELAGETQYF. In DNA form, the CDR3 reads TGTGCCACCGACCCGGGAGAACTCGCGGGGGAGACCCAGTACTTC. The chain recombines TRBV2 with TRBJ2-5; a weak D match, TRBD2 (6 bases). V was clipped by 10 bases and J by 5 bases, with 23 bases between them. This CDR3 comprises 15 residues. Germline V gives CDR1 SNHLY, CDR2 FYNNEI.